The TCR beta chain under discussion was sequenced for a study of control samples from healthy donors and cancer patients (TCRdb year 2020). This clone has a single count. Its binding antigen is unknown. Base qualities are missing; no much larger clone stands one base away. The library was generated by the immunoSEQ multiplex PCR assay. The clones in this table, taken by TCRdb from immuneACCESS, are in-frame only. Not every clone is retained; where verified, under half of the shortfall comes from an unresolved V gene, and the cause of the rest is unknown. This sample is represented by some 130,000 clones; approximately 86% of them were singletons. In total, the top ten clones hold roughly 8.7% of the sample. The junction shows trimming of 0 bases on V and 4 bases on J, plus 9 bases between the germline ends. Including the terminal cysteine and phenylalanine, the CDR3 comprises 15 residues. Kept here is only the CDR3 DNA, which spans 45 bases and is read in frame from base 1. CDR1 MNHNY and CDR2 SVGAGI are derived from the germline V gene (reference sequence).

The receptor was derived from a young woman in good health. The receptor chain draws on TRBV6-6 and TRBJ1-4, with the identity of the D gene unclear. Sequenced material: blood. The CDR3 amino acid sequence is: CASSYSVGNNEKLFF. DNA sequence: TGTGCCAGCAGTTACTCAGTTGGAAATAATGAAAAACTGTTTTTT.